This TCR beta chain was sequenced for a study of shared T cell receptors in the human thymus. Profiling relied on immunoSEQ multiplex PCR, and the TCRdb table lists in-frame clones only, not all of them. The sample lists 700,000 or so clones; around 85% were seen once. This clone was picked up one time. Per the germline V gene, CDR1 is SGHKS and CDR2 is YYEKEE (reference sequence). The CDR3 covers 13 residues. Trimming took 0 bases from V and 8 from J, leaving 9 bases between them. These sequences were also reported in another study, on human thymus T cells. That investigation notes: The thymus tissue came from resections taken during corrective heart surgery. Biased V and J segment usage appeared in thymus and peripheral blood. Related research has reported that thymic repertoires overlap highly among unrelated individuals.

The sequence was obtained from a girl under three years old with a congenital heart defect. Sequencing was carried out using thymocytes. The chain is built from TRBV5-5 and TRBJ1-5; D unresolved. The CDR3 loop reads CASSLGGAKPQHF. In DNA, the CDR3 is TGTGCCAGCAGCTTGGGCGGAGCGAAGCCCCAGCATTTT. The full variable domain, in which reference TRBV5-5 and TRBJ1-5 provide the parts outside the CDR3, is DAGVTQSPTHLIKTRGQQVTLRCSPISGHKSVSWYQQVLGQGPQFIFQYYEKEERGRGNFPDRFSARQFPNYSSELNVNALLLGDSALYLCASSLGGAKPQHFGDGTRLSIL.